There are a few counts of the clone carrying this T cell receptor (beta chain). Its antigen is still unknown. The data originate from a study of human T cells and chemical hapten exposure. Study-level background: On approximately 2 cm by approximately 2 cm of upper inner arm skin, sensitization was performed with 2% DPC.

TCRdb analysed the RACE reads with MiXCR anew, one entry per CDR3 protein. The sample holds tens of thousands of distinct CDR3 sequences, around 30% seen once. Germline-derived CDR1 and CDR2 are SGHNT and YYREEE (reference sequence). This CDR3 is built from 15 residues. Trimming left V 2 bases short and J 1 base short, with 12 bases between. As for time point: patch test 1, 2 weeks after DPC sensitization. Treatment here: therapeutic diphenylcyclopropenone sensitization with weekly scalp DPC. Broader study findings: Counts of TCRs above 1 in 1000 frequency stayed unchanged with DPC sensitization.

This sequence was found in a man aged 35-49 years with alopecia areata. Some clones in this sample may be carry-over from other donors' samples. The sample was whole blood, taken in connection with sensitization to the hapten diphenylcyclopropenone (DPC). The genes are TRBV5-4 and TRBJ1-1; perhaps TRBD1 as D (5 bases). CDR3 sequence: CASSFGLTGNTEAFF. In DNA, the CDR3 is TGTGCCAGCAGCTTCGGGTTAACAGGGAACACTGAAGCTTTCTTT.